This TCR beta chain was sequenced during a study of T cells in Graves' hyperthyroidism and ophthalmopathy. About the study: Peripheral blood was acquired at first diagnosis, ahead of any therapy whatsoever.

RNA transcripts yielded amplified TCR beta CDR3 regions. RT-PCR in the first round (using the HTBI primer set) targeted the TCR CDR3. One entry per CDR3 protein results from TCRdb running MiXCR on the multiplex PCR reads. Among 350,000 or so distinct CDR3 sequences listed, around 20% were seen once. The count of this clonotype is one. Germline V gene lookup returns CDR1 DFQATT and CDR2 SNEGSKA (reference sequence). The V gene end was trimmed by 5 bases and the J gene end by 8 bases; junction bases not matched to a gene: 9. This CDR3 has 14 residues. The gene calls are TRBV20-1 and TRBJ1-2; 12 positions agree with TRBD1. Material for sequencing was blood. This clonotype was obtained from a woman aged 50 to 60 with Graves' hyperthyroidism. For the CDR3, the DNA is TGCAGTGCTCGAACCGGGACAGGGGGCGGGGGCTACACCTTC. It translates to CSARTGTGGGGYTF.